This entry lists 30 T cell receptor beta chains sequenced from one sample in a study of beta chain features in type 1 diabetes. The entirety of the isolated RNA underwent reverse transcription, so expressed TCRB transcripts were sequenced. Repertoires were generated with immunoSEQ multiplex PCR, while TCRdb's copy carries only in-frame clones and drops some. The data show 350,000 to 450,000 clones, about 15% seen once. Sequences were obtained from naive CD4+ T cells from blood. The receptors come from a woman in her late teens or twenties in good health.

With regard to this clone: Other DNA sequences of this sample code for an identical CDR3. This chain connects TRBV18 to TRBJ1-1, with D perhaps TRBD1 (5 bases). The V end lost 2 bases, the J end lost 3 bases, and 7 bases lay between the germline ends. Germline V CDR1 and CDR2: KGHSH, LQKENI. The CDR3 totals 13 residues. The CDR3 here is CASSPGADTEAFF. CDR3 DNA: TGTGCCAGCTCACCAGGGGCGGACACTGAAGCTTTCTTT.

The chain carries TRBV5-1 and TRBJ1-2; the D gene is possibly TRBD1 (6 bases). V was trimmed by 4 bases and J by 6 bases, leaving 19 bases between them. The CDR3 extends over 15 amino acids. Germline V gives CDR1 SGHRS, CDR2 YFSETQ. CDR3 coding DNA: TGCGCCAGCAGCCCACGGGGGGGCGCGGAGCATGGCTACACCTTC. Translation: CASSPRGGAEHGYTF.

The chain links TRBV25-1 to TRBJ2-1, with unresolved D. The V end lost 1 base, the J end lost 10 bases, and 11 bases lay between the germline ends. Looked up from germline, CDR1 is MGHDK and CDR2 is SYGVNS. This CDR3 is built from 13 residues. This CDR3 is CASSELRFGEQFF. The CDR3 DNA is TGTGCCAGCAGTGAATTACGCTTCGGGGAGCAGTTCTTC.

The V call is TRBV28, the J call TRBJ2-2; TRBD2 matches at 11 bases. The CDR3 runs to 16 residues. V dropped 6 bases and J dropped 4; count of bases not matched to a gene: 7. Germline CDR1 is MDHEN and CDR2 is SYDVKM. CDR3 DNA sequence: TGTGCCAGCAGCCCCACTAGCGGGAGAATCACCGGGGAGCTGTTTTTT. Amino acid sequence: CASSPTSGRITGELFF.

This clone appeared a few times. The CDR3 spells CASSLVLAANQETQYF. In DNA, the CDR3 is TGTGCCAGCAGCTTAGTCCTAGCGGCAAACCAAGAGACCCAGTACTTC. This rearrangement joins TRBV7-6 to TRBJ2-5; TRBD2 matches 7 bases. This CDR3 spans 16 amino acids. CDR1 is SGHVS, CDR2 FNYEAQ, per germline. V lost 1 base to trimming and J lost 0 bases; unmatched junction nucleotides: 5.

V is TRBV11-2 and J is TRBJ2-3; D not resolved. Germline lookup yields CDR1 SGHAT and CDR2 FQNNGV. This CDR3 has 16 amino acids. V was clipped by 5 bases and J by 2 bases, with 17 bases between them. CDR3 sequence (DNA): TGTGCCAGCAGCCCCCGATTGGGTAGCTTCACAGATACGCAGTATTTT. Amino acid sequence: CASSPRLGSFTDTQYF. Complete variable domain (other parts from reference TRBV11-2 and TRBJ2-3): EAGVAQSPRYKIIEKRQSVAFWCNPISGHATLYWYQQILGQGPKLLIQFQNNGVVDDSQLPKDRFSAERLKGVDSTLKIQPAKLEDSAVYLCASSPRLGSFTDTQYFGPGTRLTVL.

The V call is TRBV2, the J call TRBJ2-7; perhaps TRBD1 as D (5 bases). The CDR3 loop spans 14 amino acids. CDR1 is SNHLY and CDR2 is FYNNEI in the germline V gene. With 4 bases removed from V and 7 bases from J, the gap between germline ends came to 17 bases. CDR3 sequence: CASSAYRINGEQYF. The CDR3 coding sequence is TGTGCCAGCAGTGCGTACAGGATCAATGGGGAGCAGTACTTC.

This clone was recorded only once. The CDR3 sequence is CASSDPLSNQPQHF. CDR3 sequence (DNA): TGTGCCAGCAGTGACCCCCTAAGCAATCAGCCCCAGCATTTT. The chain combines TRBV25-1 with TRBJ1-5; D is undetermined. This CDR3 has 14 amino acids. Between the trimmed V and J ends, which lost 3 bases and 1 base, there was a span of 7 bases. The germline V gene has CDR1 MGHDK and CDR2 SYGVNS. The full variable domain, in which reference TRBV25-1 and TRBJ1-5 provide the parts outside the CDR3, is EADIYQTPRYLVIGTGKKITLECSQTMGHDKMYWYQQDPGMELHLIHYSYGVNSTEKGDLSSESTVSRIRTEHFPLTLESARPSHTSQYLCASSDPLSNQPQHFGDGTRLSIL.

This CDR3 is CATSRDPGQGNGQPQHF. In DNA, the CDR3 is TGTGCCACCAGCAGAGATCCCGGACAGGGGAATGGTCAGCCCCAGCATTTT. The V call is TRBV15, the J call TRBJ1-5, with 9 bases identical to TRBD1. CDR1 LNHNV and CDR2 YYDKDF come from the germline V gene (reference sequence). The CDR3 spans 17 residues. The ends lost 0 bases at V and 6 bases at J; junction bases unmatched: 9.

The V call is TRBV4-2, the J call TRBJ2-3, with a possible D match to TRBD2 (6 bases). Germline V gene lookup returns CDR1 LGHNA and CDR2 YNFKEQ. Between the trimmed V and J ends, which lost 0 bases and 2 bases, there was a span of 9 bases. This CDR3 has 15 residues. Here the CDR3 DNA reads TGTGCCAGCAGCCAAGACGGGGGTTTCACAGATACGCAGTATTTT. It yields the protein CASSQDGGFTDTQYF.

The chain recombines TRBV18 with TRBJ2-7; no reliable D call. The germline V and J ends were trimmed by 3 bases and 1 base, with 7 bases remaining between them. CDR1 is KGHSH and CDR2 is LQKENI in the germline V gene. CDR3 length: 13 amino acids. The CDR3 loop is CASSPGFSYEQYF. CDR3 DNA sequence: TGTGCCAGCTCACCGGGCTTTTCCTACGAGCAGTACTTC.

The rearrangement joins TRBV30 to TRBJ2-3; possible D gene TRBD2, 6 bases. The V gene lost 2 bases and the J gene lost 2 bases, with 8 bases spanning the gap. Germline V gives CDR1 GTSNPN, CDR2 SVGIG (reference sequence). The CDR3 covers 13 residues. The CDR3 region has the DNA TGTGCCTGGAGTACGGGAGTCACAGATACGCAGTATTTT. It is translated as CAWSTGVTDTQYF.

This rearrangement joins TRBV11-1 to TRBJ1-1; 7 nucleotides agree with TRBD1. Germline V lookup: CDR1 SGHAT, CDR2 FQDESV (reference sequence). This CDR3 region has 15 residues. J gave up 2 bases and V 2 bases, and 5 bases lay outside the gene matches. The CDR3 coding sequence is TGTGCCAGCAGCTTACGAGGACAGGTAAACACTGAAGCTTTCTTT. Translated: CASSLRGQVNTEAFF.

The CDR3: CASRDRGRATDTQYF. The DNA of the CDR3 is TGTGCCAGCAGGGACAGGGGGCGGGCCACAGATACGCAGTATTTT. The V gene is TRBV6-5, the J gene TRBJ2-3; 11 nucleotides agree with TRBD1. The ends lost 6 bases at V and 2 bases at J; junction bases unmatched: 4. Germline CDR1 and CDR2: MNHEY and SVGAGI. The CDR3 extends over 15 amino acids.

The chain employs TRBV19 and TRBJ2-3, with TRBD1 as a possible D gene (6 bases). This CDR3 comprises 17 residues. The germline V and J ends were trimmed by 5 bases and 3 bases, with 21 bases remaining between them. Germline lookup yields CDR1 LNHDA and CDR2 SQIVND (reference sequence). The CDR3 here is CASSLGHGSTLTDTQYF. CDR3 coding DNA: TGTGCCAGTAGTCTGGGACACGGATCAACTTTGACAGATACGCAGTATTTT.

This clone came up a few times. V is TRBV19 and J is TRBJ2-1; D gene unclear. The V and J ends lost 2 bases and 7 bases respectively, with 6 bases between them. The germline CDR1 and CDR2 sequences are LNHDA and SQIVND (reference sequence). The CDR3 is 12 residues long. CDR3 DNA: TGTGCCAGTAGTATACTATTGAATGAGCAGTTCTTC. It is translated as CASSILLNEQFF. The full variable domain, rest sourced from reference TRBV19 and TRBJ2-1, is DGGITQSPKYLFRKEGQNVTLSCEQNLNHDAMYWYRQDPGQGLRLIYYSQIVNDFQKGDIAEGYSVSREKKESFPLTVTSAQKNPTAFYLCASSILLNEQFFGPGTRLTVL.

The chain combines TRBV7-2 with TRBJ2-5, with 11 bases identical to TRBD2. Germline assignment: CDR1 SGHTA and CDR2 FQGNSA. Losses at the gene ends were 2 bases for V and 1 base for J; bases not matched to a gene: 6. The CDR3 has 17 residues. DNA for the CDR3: TGTGCCAGCAGCTTAAGCGGGACTAGCGGATTCCAAGAGACCCAGTACTTC. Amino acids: CASSLSGTSGFQETQYF.

CDR3 DNA sequence: TGCAGCGCAGGACAGGGCCTCTATGGCTACACCTTC. This codes for CSAGQGLYGYTF. This chain joins TRBV29-1 and TRBJ1-2; the match to TRBD1 covers 8 bases. The CDR3 totals 12 residues. J gave up 4 bases and V 7 bases, and 5 bases lay outside the gene matches. Germline lookup yields CDR1 SQVTM and CDR2 ANQGSEA.

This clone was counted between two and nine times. DNA for the CDR3: TGTGCCAGCAGCCCCGGACTAGCGGGAGGAATCTACAATGAGCAGTTCTTC. Translating gives CASSPGLAGGIYNEQFF. This chain uses TRBV11-2 with TRBJ2-1, with 14 bases lining up with TRBD2. Per the germline V gene, CDR1 is SGHAT and CDR2 is FQNNGV. Trimming took 5 bases from V and 3 from J; bases not matched to a gene: 6. The CDR3 length is 17 residues.

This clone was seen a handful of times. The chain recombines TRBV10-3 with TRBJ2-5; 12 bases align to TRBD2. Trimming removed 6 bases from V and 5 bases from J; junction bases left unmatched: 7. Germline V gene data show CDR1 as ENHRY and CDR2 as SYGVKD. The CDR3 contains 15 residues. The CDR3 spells CAISRLAGEGETQYF. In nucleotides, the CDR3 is TGTGCCATCAGCCGACTAGCGGGAGAGGGTGAGACCCAGTACTTC.

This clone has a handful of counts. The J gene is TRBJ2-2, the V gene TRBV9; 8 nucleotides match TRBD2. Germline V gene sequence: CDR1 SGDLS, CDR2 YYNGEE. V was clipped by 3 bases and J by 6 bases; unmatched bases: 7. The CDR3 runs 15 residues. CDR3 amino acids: CASSEMGLVPGELFF. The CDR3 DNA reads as TGTGCCAGCAGCGAGATGGGACTAGTCCCCGGGGAGCTGTTTTTT.

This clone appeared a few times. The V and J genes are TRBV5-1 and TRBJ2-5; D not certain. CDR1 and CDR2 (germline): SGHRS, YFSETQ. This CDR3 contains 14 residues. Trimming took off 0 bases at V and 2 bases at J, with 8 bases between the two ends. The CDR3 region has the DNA TGCGCCAGCAGCTTGGGACACAGACAAGAGACCCAGTACTTC. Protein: CASSLGHRQETQYF.

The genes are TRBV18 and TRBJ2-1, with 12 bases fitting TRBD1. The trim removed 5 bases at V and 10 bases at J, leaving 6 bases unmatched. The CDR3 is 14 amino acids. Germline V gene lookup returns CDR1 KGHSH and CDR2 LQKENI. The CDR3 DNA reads TGTGCCAGCTCATCCGGGACAGGGGGCAACGAGCAGTTCTTC. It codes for CASSSGTGGNEQFF.

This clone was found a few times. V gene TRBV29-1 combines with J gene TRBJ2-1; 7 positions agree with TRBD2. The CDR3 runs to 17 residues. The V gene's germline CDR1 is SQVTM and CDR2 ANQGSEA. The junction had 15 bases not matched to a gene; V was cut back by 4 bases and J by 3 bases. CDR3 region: CSVVWAGTSAYYNEQFF. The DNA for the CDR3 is TGCAGCGTTGTGTGGGCTGGTACTAGCGCATACTACAATGAGCAGTTCTTC.

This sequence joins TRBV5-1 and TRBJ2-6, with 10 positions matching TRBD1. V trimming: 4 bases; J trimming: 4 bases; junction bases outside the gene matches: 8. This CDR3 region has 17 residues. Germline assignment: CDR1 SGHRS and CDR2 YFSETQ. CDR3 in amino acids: CASSGTGVSFGANVLTF. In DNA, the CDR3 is TGCGCCAGCAGCGGGACAGGGGTGTCGTTCGGGGCCAACGTCCTGACTTTC.

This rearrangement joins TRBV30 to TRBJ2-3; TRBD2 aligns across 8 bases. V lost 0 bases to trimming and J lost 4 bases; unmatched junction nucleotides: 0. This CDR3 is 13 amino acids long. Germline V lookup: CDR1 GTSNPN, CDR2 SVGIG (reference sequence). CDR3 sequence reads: CAWSVGGADTQYF. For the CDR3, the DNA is TGTGCCTGGAGTGTCGGGGGGGCAGATACGCAGTATTTT.

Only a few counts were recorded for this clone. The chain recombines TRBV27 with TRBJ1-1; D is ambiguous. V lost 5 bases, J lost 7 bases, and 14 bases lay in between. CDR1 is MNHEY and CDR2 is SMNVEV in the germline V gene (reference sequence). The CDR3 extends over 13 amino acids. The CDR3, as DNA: TGTGCCAGCAGTCCACTTATGATGAGTGAAGCTTTCTTT. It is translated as CASSPLMMSEAFF.

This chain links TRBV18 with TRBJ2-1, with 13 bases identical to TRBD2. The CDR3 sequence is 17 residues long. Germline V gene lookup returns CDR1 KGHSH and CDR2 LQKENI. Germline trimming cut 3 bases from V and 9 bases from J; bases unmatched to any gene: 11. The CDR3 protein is CASSPENPGLAGSEQFF. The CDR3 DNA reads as TGTGCCAGCTCACCGGAGAACCCGGGACTAGCGGGATCTGAGCAGTTCTTC.

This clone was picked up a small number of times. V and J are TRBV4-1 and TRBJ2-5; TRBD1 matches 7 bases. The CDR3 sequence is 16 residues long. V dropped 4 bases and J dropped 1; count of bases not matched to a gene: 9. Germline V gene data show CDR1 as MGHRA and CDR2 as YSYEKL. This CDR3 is CASSRGRQGPQETQYF. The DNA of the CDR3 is TGCGCCAGCAGCCGGGGCAGACAGGGCCCCCAAGAGACCCAGTACTTC.

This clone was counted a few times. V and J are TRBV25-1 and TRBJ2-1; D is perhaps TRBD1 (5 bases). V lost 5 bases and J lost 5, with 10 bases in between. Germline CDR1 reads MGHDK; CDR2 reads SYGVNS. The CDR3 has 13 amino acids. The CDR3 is CASSSRVDNEQFF. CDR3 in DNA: TGTGCCAGCAGTAGCAGGGTAGACAATGAGCAGTTCTTC.